The 32 T cell receptor beta chains below all came from one sample that was sequenced in a study of T cells in women clearing cervical HPV infection. Using immunoSEQ multiplex PCR, the repertoire was profiled, and TCRdb retains in-frame clones only, with some absent. The table for this sample gives some 20,000 clones. Sequencing used blood buffy coat. The receptors come from a woman aged 18-70 years with a cervical HPV16 infection that either progressed to CIN3+ or cleared (not recorded which).

With respect to this clone: The missing CDR3 end, 3 residues past where the read stops, is filled in from the germline J gene. The V call is TRBV18, the J call TRBJ1-2; 7 bases are a match to TRBD1. Germline lookup yields CDR1 KGHSH and CDR2 LQKENI. The CDR3 runs 16 residues. The CDR3 is CASSPVQGTSTDTYTF. CDR3 DNA (partial): TGTGCCAGCTCACCAGTACAGGGGACTAGCACAGATACC.

In regard to this clone: The junction departs from the called germline gene at one end, perhaps through a read error. CDR3 DNA (partial): TGTGCTAGCAGCTTCGACAGGACTTCTGAA. This translates into CASSFDRTSE. The complete CDR3 sequence is CASSFDRTSEAFF. The chain joins TRBV7-7 to TRBJ1-1, with D perhaps matching TRBD1 (6 bases). The read falls 3 residues short of the CDR3 end, and the missing part is taken from the germline J gene. Germline V gives CDR1 SSHAT, CDR2 FNYEAQ (reference sequence). This CDR3 region has 13 residues.

Note on this clone: The read terminates 3 residues before the CDR3 end, so the remaining end is supplied by the germline J gene. The V and J genes are TRBV20-1 and TRBJ2-5; D perhaps matches TRBD1 (6 bases). V lost 5 bases and J 5 bases, leaving 12 bases between the germline ends. The CDR3 length is 12 residues. Germline CDR1 and CDR2: DFQATT and SNEGSKA (reference sequence). CDR3 region: CSAGRQAETQYF. The CDR3 bases that were read are TGCAGTGCTGGCCGACAGGCGGAGACC.

In regard to this clone: The CDR3 end is not reached by the read, which stops 3 residues before it; the germline J gene fills it in. The V gene is TRBV7-2, the J gene TRBJ1-2; D is undetermined. In germline, CDR1 is SGHTA, CDR2 FQGNSA. The CDR3 runs to 14 residues. This CDR3 is CASSLPGSSYDYTF. The part of the CDR3 DNA that was read is TGTGCCAGCAGCTTACCCGGTAGCTCCTACGAC.

As regards this clone: The CDR3 end falls 3 residues outside the read, so it is completed with the germline J gene. This rearrangement joins TRBV2 to TRBJ1-1, with TRBD1 matching 9 bases. This CDR3 region has 17 residues. Germline CDR1 reads SNHLY; CDR2 reads FYNNEI. V trimming: 7 bases; J trimming: 5 bases; junction bases outside the gene matches: 17. The CDR3 bases that were read are TGTGCCAGCATTTGGGGGACAGGGTCACGCTCGGGGACTGAA. Its translation is CASIWGTGSRSGTE. The whole CDR3 reads CASIWGTGSRSGTEAFF.

Note on this clone: The DNA ends 3 residues before the CDR3 does, and the rest of the CDR3 is filled in from the germline J gene. The gene calls are TRBV19 and TRBJ1-1; 8 nucleotides line up with TRBD1. Looked up from germline, CDR1 is LNHDA and CDR2 is SQIVND (reference sequence). Trimming removed 5 bases from V and 3 bases from J; junction bases left unmatched: 8. This CDR3 has 15 amino acids. The sequenced part of the CDR3 DNA is TGTGCCAGTAGTTCACGGACAGGGAAGGACACTGAA. Amino acid sequence: CASSSRTGKDTE. The full CDR3 protein is CASSSRTGKDTEAFF.

Points on this clone: The missing CDR3 end, 3 residues past where the read stops, is filled in from the germline J gene. The chain couples TRBV5-1 to TRBJ1-1, with TRBD1 identical over 11 bases. CDR3 length: 15 residues. Per the germline V gene, CDR1 is SGHRS and CDR2 is YFSETQ. J gave up 5 bases and V 1 base, and 4 bases lay outside the gene matches. The CDR3 DNA, read in part, is TGCGCCAGCAGCTTGATCGGGACAGGGGGGACTGAA. Translation gives CASSLIGTGGTE. The whole CDR3 is CASSLIGTGGTEAFF.

As regards this clone: The CDR3 end lies 3 residues beyond the end of the read and is filled in from the germline J gene. The J gene is TRBJ2-5, the V gene TRBV7-2; D possibly matches TRBD1 or TRBD2 (5 bases each). Germline lookup yields CDR1 SGHTA and CDR2 FQGNSA. Trimming took 5 bases from V and 7 from J, leaving 17 bases between them. The CDR3 consists of 14 residues. CDR3 DNA (partial): TGTGCCAGCAGCCCCACCGCAGGGAGTTCGACC. This gives the protein CASSPTAGSST. The entire CDR3 is CASSPTAGSSTQYF.

On this clone itself: The read ends 3 residues shy of where the CDR3 ends; the end is completed using the germline J gene. The rearrangement links TRBV4-1 to TRBJ2-2, with D possibly matching TRBD2 (5 bases). The CDR3 length is 12 residues. Germline values: CDR1 MGHRA, CDR2 YSYEKL. Trimming pared 8 bases from V and 1 base from J, leaving 5 bases between. The covered CDR3 bases are TGCGCCAGCCGGGGGAACACCGGGGAG. Protein product: CASRGNTGE. The full CDR3 is CASRGNTGELFF.

Details on this clone: Read sequence stops 3 residues before the CDR3 end, and the germline J gene provides the missing end. V usage is TRBV19 and J usage is TRBJ2-3; 9 bases align to TRBD2. Germline loops: CDR1 LNHDA, CDR2 SQIVND (reference sequence). The CDR3 is made up of 18 amino acids. V lost 8 bases and J lost 1; bases outside the gene matches: 16. The CDR3 spells CASGLAGFGGGGTDTQYF. The DNA read from the CDR3 is TGTGCCAGTGGGCTAGCGGGATTCGGAGGAGGCGGCACAGATACG.

As for this clone: Read sequence stops 3 residues before the CDR3 end, and the germline J gene provides the missing end. The V and J genes are TRBV20-1 and TRBJ2-3; 11 bases align to TRBD1. The CDR3 sequence is 14 residues long. The germline V gene encodes CDR1 DFQATT and CDR2 SNEGSKA (reference sequence). CDR3 bases read: TGCAGTGCTAGCGGGACAGGGGGAATGCAGACG. Encoded protein: CSASGTGGMQT. The entire CDR3 protein reads CSASGTGGMQTQYF.

About this clone: With the read ending 3 residues before the CDR3 end, the germline J gene is used to fill in that end. The V gene is TRBV28, the J gene TRBJ1-5; unclear D gene. The germline CDR1 and CDR2 sequences are MDHEN and SYDVKM. V shed 4 bases and J shed 9 bases, with 7 bases lying between them. The CDR3 runs to 11 residues. The CDR3 region is CASSSPRPQHF. The sequenced CDR3 bases are TGTGCCAGCAGTTCCCCGCGGCCC.

Comments on this clone: The read finishes 3 residues shy of the CDR3 end, and the germline J gene is used to complete it. The gene calls are TRBV5-4 and TRBJ2-5; D perhaps matches TRBD2 (6 bases). This CDR3 contains 15 residues. From germline, CDR1 is SGHNT and CDR2 YYREEE (reference sequence). CDR3 loop: CASSLGLVSTDTQYF. The CDR3 bases that were read are TGTGCCAGCAGCTTGGGACTAGTTTCCACAGATACC.

In regard to this clone: Coverage ceases 3 residues before the CDR3 finishes, and the germline J gene fills in the end. The V gene is TRBV19, the J gene TRBJ2-7, with a weak D call TRBD1 (5 bases). Germline-derived CDR1 and CDR2 are LNHDA and SQIVND (reference sequence). The CDR3 runs to 13 residues. The V gene lost 8 bases and the J gene lost 2 bases, with 13 bases spanning the gap. The sequenced part of the CDR3 DNA is TGTGCCAGTCGGCGGCTAGGGGCCTACGAG. Protein: CASRRLGAYE. The CDR3 in full is CASRRLGAYEQYF.

Of note for this clone: The read is 3 residues too short to cover the CDR3 end, so that end is filled in from the germline J gene. The genes are TRBV27 and TRBJ2-1; maybe TRBD1 (6 bases). Per germline, CDR1 MNHEY and CDR2 SMNVEV (reference sequence). This CDR3 comprises 14 residues. V was trimmed by 3 bases and J by 6 bases, leaving 12 bases between them. Here the CDR3 reads CASSFQGNPNEQFF. Incomplete CDR3 DNA: TGTGCCAGCAGTTTCCAGGGGAACCCCAATGAG.

As for this clone: One end of the junction fails to match germline, which may point to a read error. From the germline J gene comes the end of the CDR3, since the read stops 3 residues before it. The chain recombines TRBV4-2 with TRBJ2-1; 8 positions agree with TRBD2. Germline V gene sequence: CDR1 LGHNA, CDR2 YNFKEQ. The length of the CDR3 is 16 residues. CDR3: CASSQDGTSPYNEQFF. The CDR3 DNA, read in part, is TGCGCCAGCAGCCAAGACGGGACTAGTCCCTACAATGAG.

As concerns this clone: The sequenced fragment ends 3 residues before the CDR3 boundary, so the rest is inferred from the germline J gene. The chain uses TRBV7-9 and TRBJ2-2; weak D call: TRBD1 (6 bases). CDR3 length: 15 amino acids. Germline V CDR1 and CDR2: SEHNR, FQNEAQ (reference sequence). This CDR3 reads CASRGPGQKNSPLFF. The covered CDR3 bases are TGTGCCAGCAGGGGACCGGGACAAAAAAATTCACCG.

Details on this clone: Sequencing ends 3 residues short of the CDR3 end; the germline J gene provides the rest. The V gene is TRBV6-2 or TRBV6-3, the J gene TRBJ2-1, with 8 bases that match TRBD1. The CDR3 extends over 15 amino acids. Trimming cost V 6 bases and J 8 bases; bases outside gene matches: 12. CDR1 is MNHEY and CDR2 is SVGEGT in the germline V gene. The sequenced CDR3 bases are TGTGCCAGCAGAGAGTGGCAGGGGGCTAAATATGAG. This gives the protein CASREWQGAKYE. The whole CDR3 is CASREWQGAKYEQFF.

As for this clone: The DNA ends 3 residues before the CDR3 does, and the rest of the CDR3 is filled in from the germline J gene. The V call is TRBV28, the J call TRBJ2-1; 7 bases align to TRBD2. The CDR3 loop spans 13 amino acids. Per germline, CDR1 MDHEN and CDR2 SYDVKM. J lost 8 bases, V lost 5 bases, and 6 bases had no gene match. CDR3 sequence: CASSRRELDEQFF. Incomplete CDR3 DNA: TGTGCCAGCAGTAGGCGGGAGTTAGATGAG. Based on the CDR3 plus reference TRBV28 and TRBJ2-1, the full variable domain is DVKVTQSSRYLVKRTGEKVFLECVQDMDHENMFWYRQDPGLGLRLIYFSYDVKMKEKGDIPEGYSVSREKKERFSLILESASTNQTSMYLCASSRRELDEQFFGPGTRLTVL.

Of note for this clone: The CDR3 is cut off 3 residues early in the read; its end comes from the germline J gene. The chain carries TRBV28 and TRBJ2-7; 11 positions match TRBD2. This CDR3 spans 19 amino acids. The V gene's germline CDR1 is MDHEN and CDR2 SYDVKM. The J segment lost 3 bases and the V segment lost 5 bases, leaving 18 bases of the junction unmatched. This CDR3 reads CASSPPAVRTGTSGYEQYF. The sequenced CDR3 bases are TGTGCCAGCAGTCCCCCGGCGGTAAGGACCGGGACTAGCGGCTACGAG.

Details on this clone: The CDR3 goes on 3 residues after the read ends, and that part is filled in from the germline J gene. The genes are TRBV5-6 and TRBJ1-5; TRBD1 might be the D (6 bases). V lost 0 bases to trimming and J lost 7 bases, with 8 bases between them. The CDR3 runs 13 residues. CDR1 and CDR2 from the germline V gene are SGHDT and YYEEEE. The sequenced part of the CDR3 DNA is TGTGCCAGCAGCTTGGACAGGGAGCAGCCC. Translation: CASSLDREQP. The full CDR3 sequence reads CASSLDREQPQHF.

Details on this clone: The read ends 3 residues before the CDR3 terminus; that terminus is restored from the germline J gene. This chain joins TRBV18 and TRBJ2-4, with D possibly being TRBD1 (5 bases). Germline lookup yields CDR1 KGHSH and CDR2 LQKENI. This CDR3 spans 16 amino acids. CDR3 DNA, as far as it was read: TGTGCCAGCTCGCCTAATCCAGGGTCTTTGGTGGATGGT. It specifies CASSPNPGSLVDG. The whole CDR3 reads CASSPNPGSLVDGQYF. Together with reference TRBV18 and TRBJ2-4, the CDR3 gives the full variable domain: NAGVMQNPRHLVRRRGQEARLRCSPMKGHSHVYWYRQLPEEGLKFMVYLQKENIIDESGMPKERFSAEFPKEGPSILRIQQVVRGDSAAYFCASSPNPGSLVDGQYFGAGTRLSVL.

This clone ranks as medium-sized in terms of frequency. The missing CDR3 end, 3 residues past where the read stops, is filled in from the germline J gene. The rearrangement joins TRBV5-5 to TRBJ2-2, with D possibly matching TRBD1 (5 bases). CDR1 and CDR2 (germline): SGHKS, YYEKEE (reference sequence). Trimming left V 4 bases short and J 2 bases short, with 12 bases between. The CDR3 has 15 amino acids. CDR3: CASSTSDTNTGELFF. Incomplete CDR3 DNA: TGTGCCAGCAGCACGTCGGACACCAACACCGGGGAG.

As concerns this clone: The read finishes 3 residues shy of the CDR3 end, and the germline J gene is used to complete it. The rearrangement uses TRBV20-1 and TRBJ2-1; D possibly corresponds to TRBD2 (6 bases). The V end lost 6 bases, the J end lost 6 bases, and 6 bases lay between the germline ends. The CDR3 has 10 amino acids. CDR1 and CDR2 (germline): DFQATT, SNEGSKA (reference sequence). The CDR3 sequence: CSAGGNEQFF. The covered CDR3 bases are TGCAGTGCGGGGGGCAATGAG.

As to this clone: The read ends 3 residues before the CDR3 terminus; that terminus is restored from the germline J gene. The chain recombines TRBV5-1 with TRBJ1-4, with D unresolved. The CDR3 length is 14 residues. CDR1 SGHRS and CDR2 YFSETQ come from the germline V gene. Trimming left V 1 base short and J 3 bases short, with 7 bases between. The CDR3 sequence is CASSLMGSNEKLFF. The part of the CDR3 DNA that was read is TGCGCCAGCAGCTTGATGGGCTCTAATGAAAAA.

The sequenced CDR3 bases are TGCGCCAGCAGCCGCCGGGACCAAGAGACC. It yields the protein CASSRRDQET. The entire CDR3 sequence reads CASSRRDQETQYF. The chain employs TRBV5-1 and TRBJ2-5; D ambiguous. Read sequence stops 3 residues before the CDR3 end, and the germline J gene provides the missing end. Per the germline V gene, CDR1 is SGHRS and CDR2 is YFSETQ. V was shortened by 4 bases and J by 0 bases, with 7 bases between the two germline ends. This CDR3 has 13 amino acids.

Of note for this clone: The read ends 3 residues before the CDR3 terminus; that terminus is restored from the germline J gene. The V and J genes are TRBV18 and TRBJ1-2, with D unclear. This CDR3 contains 16 residues. Germline CDR1 KGHSH, CDR2 LQKENI. The sequenced CDR3 bases are TGTGCCAGCTCACCACCTAGGACTAGCGGATACAATGAC. Its translation: CASSPPRTSGYND. The entire CDR3 is CASSPPRTSGYNDYTF.

This clone is medium-sized by frequency. The germline gene is not matched at one end of the junction; a read error may be the cause. The observed sequence ends 3 residues before the CDR3 terminus, with the missing tail filled in from the germline J gene. V usage is TRBV4-2 and J usage is TRBJ2-3; 15 bases match TRBD2. Germline-derived CDR1 and CDR2 are LGHNA and YNFKEQ. The CDR3 extends over 17 amino acids. The sequenced CDR3 bases are TGCGCCAGCAGGGGACTAGCGGGAGGTTCGGGGGCAGATACG. This sequence encodes CASRGLAGGSGADT. The complete CDR3 sequence is CASRGLAGGSGADTQYF.

About this clone: Read sequence stops 3 residues before the CDR3 end, and the germline J gene provides the missing end. The chain couples TRBV9 to TRBJ2-3, with TRBD2 matching over 9 bases. This CDR3 is 16 amino acids long. V shed 0 bases and J 0 bases; nucleotides not matched to a gene: 2. CDR1 is SGDLS, CDR2 YYNGEE, per germline. The CDR3 region is CASSVGAGGSTDTQYF. The DNA read from the CDR3 is TGTGCCAGCAGCGTAGGAGCGGGAGGTAGCACAGATACG. Complete variable domain (other parts from reference TRBV9 and TRBJ2-3): DSGVTQTPKHLITATGQRVTLRCSPRSGDLSVYWYQQSLDQGLQFLIQYYNGEERAKGNILERFSAQQFPDLHSELNLSSLELGDSALYFCASSVGAGGSTDTQYFGPGTRLTVL.

For this clone: Read sequence stops 3 residues before the CDR3 end, and the germline J gene provides the missing end. This sequence joins TRBV6-2 or TRBV6-3 and TRBJ2-3; TRBD2 matches at 7 bases. There are 10 residues in the CDR3. Per germline, CDR1 MNHEY and CDR2 SVGEGT. The CDR3 region is CASQRGAQYF. The sequenced part of the CDR3 DNA is TGTGCCAGCCAACGGGGGGCG.

The CDR3 spells CSAREKTSGELFF. The sequenced CDR3 bases are TGCAGTGCTAGAGAGAAGACTTCCGGGGAG. The genes are TRBV20-1 and TRBJ2-2, with D hard to call. The read ends 3 residues early relative to the CDR3; the germline J gene fills the gap. The germline V gene encodes CDR1 DFQATT and CDR2 SNEGSKA (reference sequence). The CDR3 loop spans 13 amino acids. Trimming stripped 0 bases from V and 6 bases from J, with 8 bases between.

With regard to this clone: The CDR3 is cut off 3 residues early in the read; its end comes from the germline J gene. The chain joins TRBV20-1 to TRBJ2-1, with 7 bases matching TRBD1. The CDR3 loop spans 16 amino acids. After removal of 0 bases from V and 4 bases from J, the junction contained 9 bases not matched to a gene. Germline V gene data show CDR1 as DFQATT and CDR2 as SNEGSKA (reference sequence). The covered CDR3 bases are TGCAGTGCTAGAGATCGGACAGGTCGGGAATACAATGAG. This translates into CSARDRTGREYNE. In full, the CDR3 reads CSARDRTGREYNEQFF.